This TCR beta chain was identified during a study of cytomegalovirus exposure and HLA in healthy donors. As for the study in general: Early released data had about 80 million unique TCRs, all coming from HLA-typed donors. Findings and caveats of the study: A later analysis reportedly found fewer N-insertions in an Asian-associated ancestry cluster than the roughly 670-donor mean. A previous analysis found most TCR beta V segments productive roughly 87% or roughly 30% of the time.

The PCR ran on 60 Vbeta and 13 Jbeta primers. Assay used: immunoSEQ multiplex PCR; TCRdb lists only in-frame clones, some missing. The table lists more than 200,000 clones, more than 60% of them singletons. Donors sampled were nominally healthy, though unrecorded immune exposures were likely. Note on this clone: Antigen unknown.

CDR1 is MGHRA, CDR2 YSYEKL, per germline. Trimming shortened V by 0 bases and J by 3 bases, and 5 bases separated the two germline ends. There are 13 residues in the CDR3. The clonotype was recovered from a girl aged 2 to 9 in good health and CMV-seronegative. The chain uses TRBV4-1 and TRBJ1-1, with D hard to call. The source material was PBMCs. CDR3: CASSQEEHTEAFF. The CDR3 DNA is TGCGCCAGCAGCCAAGAGGAGCACACTGAAGCTTTCTTT.